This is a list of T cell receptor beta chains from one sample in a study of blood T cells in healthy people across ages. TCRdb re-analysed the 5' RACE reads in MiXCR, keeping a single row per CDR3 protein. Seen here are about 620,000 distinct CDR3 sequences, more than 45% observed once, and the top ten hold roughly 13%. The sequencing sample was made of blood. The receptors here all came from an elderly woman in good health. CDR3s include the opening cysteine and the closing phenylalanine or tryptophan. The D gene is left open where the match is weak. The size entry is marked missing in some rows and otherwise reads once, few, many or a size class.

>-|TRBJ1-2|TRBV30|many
CAWGTSRYTF
TGTGCCTGGGGGACGTCCCGCTACACCTTC
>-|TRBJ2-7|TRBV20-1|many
CSARDPTNSYEQYF
TGCAGTGCTAGAGATCCAACCAACTCCTACGAGCAGTACTTC
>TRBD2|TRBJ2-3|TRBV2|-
CASKRGGRRTDTQYF
TGTGCCAGCAAAAGGGGCGGGAGGCGGACAGATACGCAGTATTTT
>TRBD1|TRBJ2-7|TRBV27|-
CASSLSVSPRQGRYEQYF
TGTGCCAGCAGTTTATCGGTCAGTCCCCGACAGGGAAGATACGAGCAGTACTTC
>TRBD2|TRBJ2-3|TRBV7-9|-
CASSARPGTRRDTQYF
TGTGCCAGCAGCGCCCGACCCGGGACTAGACGAGATACGCAGTATTTT
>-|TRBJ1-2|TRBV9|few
CASSPSSRANYGYTF
TGTGCCAGCAGCCCCAGCTCTAGGGCTAACTATGGCTACACCTTC
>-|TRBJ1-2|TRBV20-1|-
CSARDGRDGYTF
TGCAGTGCTAGAGATGGCAGGGATGGCTACACCTTC
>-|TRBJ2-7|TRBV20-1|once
CSARVAAGSSYEQYF
TGCAGTGCTAGAGTAGCGGCAGGAAGCTCCTACGAGCAGTACTTC
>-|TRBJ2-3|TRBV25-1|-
CASSEYRDFTDTQYF
TGTGCCAGCAGTGAATACAGGGATTTTACAGATACGCAGTATTTT
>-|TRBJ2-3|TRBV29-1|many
CSAEGTSSSTDTQYF
TGCAGCGCCGAAGGCACATCCTCTAGCACAGATACGCAGTATTTT
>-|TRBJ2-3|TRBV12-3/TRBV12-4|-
CASSSYTRGGADTQYF
TGTGCCAGCAGCTCCTATACGAGGGGGGGCGCAGATACGCAGTATTTT